This T cell receptor beta chain derives from a study of tumour-infiltrating T cells in Burkitt lymphoma (dated by TCRdb to 2018 to 2021). Regarding the research as a whole: When TCR repertoire data were correlated with clinical outcome, productive clonality turned out to predict both overall and progression-free survival, independent of established prognosticators, age at diagnosis among them.

The sample holds a few counts of this clone. Its antigen has not been determined. One base away there is no much larger clone; base qualities are not given. The CDR3 holds 15 amino acids from the cysteine to the phenylalanine. The kept DNA is CDR3 alone, 45 bases in frame from the first base. For CDR1 and CDR2, the germline V gene lists SGHTA and FQGNSA. V sheds 9 bases and J sheds 1 base, leaving 15 bases between their ends. The library was built by means of the immunoSEQ multiplex PCR assay. TCRdb provides this immuneACCESS table in a form limited to in-frame rearrangements. Some clones are lacking; in checked studies, under half of them reflect an unresolved V gene, and why the rest are absent is not known. Within this sample are almost 5,000 clones, with approximately 10% of them counted one time only. The ten largest clones take up 2% to 3% of the sample.

The source material was tumor tissue. The rearrangement joined TRBV7-2 to TRBJ2-2; perhaps TRBD2 is the D gene, with 7 bases matching. This clonotype originated in a human donor with diffuse large B-cell lymphoma. The base sequence is TGTGCCAGGGGGAGGGGGGGCTGGAACACCGGGGAGCTGTTTTTT. Its protein product is CARGRGGWNTGELFF.